These T cell receptor beta chains were read from a single sample in a study of cytomegalovirus exposure and HLA in healthy donors. Some clones are missing from TCRdb's copy, which holds only in-frame ones; the method was immunoSEQ multiplex PCR. The sample lists fewer than 250,000 clones, around three quarters seen once, with about 14% in the top ten. The sequenced sample consisted of PBMCs. These receptors came from a man between 40 and 49 years old in good health and CMV-seronegative. CDR3s include the opening cysteine and the closing phenylalanine or tryptophan.

j_call v_call cdr3_aa
TRBJ2-7 TRBV18 CASSPTSGGTVEQYF
TRBJ2-6 TRBV21-1 CASPKAAQGTAGANVLTF
TRBJ2-5 TRBV6-5 CASSYGPTGETQYF
TRBJ1-2 TRBV7-9 CSSSLAGQAPYGYTF
TRBJ2-7 TRBV27 CASSFGGGKSYEQYF
TRBJ2-1 TRBV27 CASSLSSRGNEQFF
TRBJ2-7 TRBV6-5 CASSYDASGIYEQYF
TRBJ2-3 TRBV4-1 CASSQEWLAGVKDTQYF
TRBJ2-7 TRBV11-3 CASSLGTGVSYEQYF
TRBJ2-1 TRBV7-9 CASSPGLAGRQPYNEQFF
TRBJ2-3 TRBV2 CASSEGTSGSTDTQYF